Below, 10 T cell receptor beta chains from the same sample are listed, as sequenced in a study of blood T cell repertoires in COVID-19 (dated by TCRdb to 2018 to 2021). The library was prepared using the immunoSEQ multiplex PCR assay. TCRdb carries this immuneACCESS record with in-frame sequences only. Its versions omit some clonotypes, under half of them owing to an unresolved V gene in the studies checked, with the rest unexplained. The sample records about 250,000 clones, 70% to 90% of which are singletons. Together, the top ten hold more than 1.5% of the sample. The specimen was PBMCs or T cells enriched from blood (not recorded which). The receptors were gathered from a man between 35 and 55 years old who had recovered from COVID-19.

Comments on this clone: Other DNA sequences from this sample encode an identical CDR3 as well. The rearrangement links TRBV5-1 to TRBJ2-2, with TRBD1 matching 7 bases. The V gene's germline CDR1 is SGHRS and CDR2 YFSETQ. This CDR3 region has 14 residues. After removal of 4 bases from V and 3 bases from J, the junction contained 3 bases not matched to a gene. CDR3: CASSRGQDTGELFF. The DNA of the CDR3 is TGCGCCAGCAGCAGAGGACAGGACACCGGGGAGCTGTTTTTT.

This clone has just a few counts. The chain carries TRBV5-6 and TRBJ2-2, with 8 bases that match TRBD2. Germline CDR1 reads SGHDT; CDR2 reads YYEEEE. The ends lost 5 bases at V and 0 bases at J; junction bases unmatched: 3. The CDR3 length is 15 residues. CDR3 sequence reads: CASRPRGANTGELFF. As DNA, the CDR3 is TGTGCCAGCAGGCCGCGGGGGGCGAACACCGGGGAGCTGTTTTTT.

The V call is TRBV2, the J call TRBJ1-5; TRBD1 matches 9 bases. The junction had 3 bases not matched to a gene; V was cut back by 4 bases and J by 5 bases. The CDR3 runs 14 residues. Germline V gene sequence: CDR1 SNHLY, CDR2 FYNNEI. CDR3 nucleotide sequence: TGTGCCAGCAGTGGGGACAGGGCGGATCAGCCCCAGCATTTT. Protein: CASSGDRADQPQHF. The variable domain in full, completed from reference TRBV2 and TRBJ1-5, reads EPEVTQTPSHQVTQMGQEVILRCVPISNHLYFYWYRQILGQKVEFLVSFYNNEISEKSEIFDDQFSVERPDGSNFTLKIRSTKLEDSAMYFCASSGDRADQPQHFGDGTRLSIL.

The DNA for the CDR3 is TGTGCCAGCAGCCTCCAGCTAGCGGGAGGGCCTGTAGGTACGCAGTATTTT. It specifies CASSLQLAGGPVGTQYF. This chain links TRBV7-2 with TRBJ2-3; 12 bases align to TRBD2. CDR3 length: 17 residues. Germline CDR1 SGHTA, CDR2 FQGNSA. V trimming: 5 bases; J trimming: 8 bases; junction bases outside the gene matches: 14.

The chain uses TRBV5-8 and TRBJ1-5; 7 bases fit TRBD1. J was trimmed by 0 bases and V by 4 bases; bases with no gene match: 10. The germline V gene encodes CDR1 SGHTS and CDR2 YDEGEE. The CDR3 length is 17 residues. DNA for the CDR3: TGTGCCAGCAGCGCCCAAAGGGACAGCTATAGCAATCAGCCCCAGCATTTT. Translated: CASSAQRDSYSNQPQHF.

The rearrangement links TRBV7-9 to TRBJ2-5; 9 bases map to TRBD2. Germline V gives CDR1 SEHNR, CDR2 FQNEAQ (reference sequence). The CDR3 contains 17 residues. The ends lost 5 bases at V and 4 bases at J; junction bases unmatched: 14. The CDR3 loop reads CASSEKLEGLALETQYF. Written as DNA, the CDR3 is TGTGCCAGCAGCGAGAAACTCGAGGGACTAGCCCTAGAGACCCAGTACTTC.

This chain uses TRBV7-2 with TRBJ2-2; TRBD1 is a possible D gene (5 bases). Looked up from germline, CDR1 is SGHTA and CDR2 is FQGNSA. The CDR3 is made up of 16 amino acids. The germline V and J ends were trimmed by 4 bases and 6 bases, with 18 bases remaining between them. The CDR3 region has the DNA TGTGCCAGCAGCTCCCCGGTCGACCCAGGGTCCGGGGAGCTGTTTTTT. It codes for CASSSPVDPGSGELFF. The full variable domain, rest sourced from reference TRBV7-2 and TRBJ2-2, is GAGVSQSPSNKVTEKGKDVELRCDPISGHTALYWYRQSLGQGLEFLIYFQGNSAPDKSGLPSDRFSAERTGGSVSTLTIQRTQQEDSAVYLCASSSPVDPGSGELFFGEGSRLTVL.

The chain links TRBV28 to TRBJ1-1, with 7 bases identical to TRBD1. The CDR3 runs to 13 residues. Germline values: CDR1 MDHEN, CDR2 SYDVKM. Germline trimming cut 7 bases from V and 4 bases from J; bases unmatched to any gene: 6. Here the CDR3 reads CASNSGQVTEAFF. The CDR3 DNA reads as TGTGCCAGCAACAGCGGACAGGTCACTGAAGCTTTCTTT.

This sequence joins TRBV28 and TRBJ2-5, with D perhaps matching TRBD1 (6 bases). This CDR3 contains 14 residues. CDR1 and CDR2 from the germline V gene are MDHEN and SYDVKM. The germline V and J ends were trimmed by 3 bases and 7 bases, with 15 bases remaining between them. The CDR3 loop reads CASSFFERGGTQYF. The CDR3 DNA is TGTGCCAGCAGTTTCTTCGAGCGAGGGGGGACCCAGTACTTC.

V usage is TRBV6-5 and J usage is TRBJ2-7; D remains ambiguous. V was trimmed by 6 bases and J by 6 bases, leaving 21 bases between them. The germline V gene has CDR1 MNHEY and CDR2 SVGAGI. The CDR3 is 15 amino acids. CDR3 protein: CASRSDSGKLGEQYF. DNA for the CDR3: TGTGCCAGCAGGTCGGATTCAGGAAAACTCGGCGAGCAGTACTTC.